This T cell receptor (beta chain) stems from a study of shared clonotypes between healthy human individuals. Healthy HIV-negative adults without recent acute infections or vaccinations served as donors. The protocol was immunoSEQ multiplex PCR, while the TCRdb copy is restricted to in-frame clones and leaves out a portion. This repertoire shows roughly 530,000 clones, 90% to 96% found once; its top ten account for about 0.064%. Material for sequencing was naive CD4+ T cells sorted from blood. Subset denoted: CD45RA+ positively selected. This TCR derives from a woman aged 25-40 years in good health.

In DNA, the CDR3 is TGTGCCAGCAGTGAACCCCCGACAGGGTATAATTCACCCCTCCACTTT. This translates into CASSEPPTGYNSPLHF. The chain links TRBV6-1 to TRBJ1-6, with 7 bases fitting TRBD1. This CDR3 contains 16 residues. Germline CDR1 is MNHNS and CDR2 is SASEGT. The ends lost 2 bases at V and 4 bases at J; junction bases unmatched: 5.